The following is a T cell receptor (beta chain) sequence with its context. The antigen it recognizes is unknown. These data originate in a study of cytomegalovirus exposure and HLA in healthy donors (dated by TCRdb to about 2017). At the level of the whole study: According to an earlier analysis of 550 to 700 of the donors, roughly 180 million T cells yielded 117 million unique TCR beta sequences and about 300 Gb of sequence data. Rather than using new phenotypic data, the later analysis identified candidate immune exposures from TCR beta sequences and from how often those sequences occurred across donors. Among several hundred genotyped donors of the cohort, an average of approximately 240,000 unique TCR beta nucleotide sequences was sequenced per donor, of which about 18% were non-productive. The T cell repertoires of 670 or so subjects were profiled by immunosequencing and related to cytomegalovirus serostatus. An earlier analysis of some 600 of the donors applied high-throughput TCR beta sequencing to assess whether each TCR beta V gene segment acted as functional or pseudogenic. Of the approximately 400 genotyped donors, about 80% fell in the genetic ancestry cluster associated with self-reported Caucasian donors. All discovery cohort repertoires had been generated using a single sequencing platform. The study aimed to test whether cataloging public T cell receptors could reveal signatures of past pathogen exposure. High-throughput TCR immunosequencing, statistical association of individual TCRs with disease status, and machine learning were combined to predict cytomegalovirus infection status. To study patterns of TCR occurrence, a later analysis re-analyzed previously published TCR beta repertoires from 666 donors and added high-resolution HLA genotyping. Donor age, sex, ethnicity and CMV serostatus were compiled alongside the repertoire data. Both class I and class II loci were covered by HLA typing, at four-digit resolution. Because of strong linkage in the cohort, four to six DR-DQ haplotypes were treated as single units for association and clustering. In addition to the first cohort of around 670 subjects, a separate validation cohort of over 90 different subjects was used. About 280 gigabases of sequencing data and roughly 80 million unique TCR sequences made up an early release that covered some 640 HLA-typed donors. Typing coverage varied by locus: roughly 620-640 donors for A, B, C, DRB1 and DQB1; under 550 for DQA1; 606 for DPA1; 450 to 480 for DPB1. Genome-wide SNP genotypes for about 55% of the 666 donors were used in a later genetic analysis, which treated that subset as a discovery cohort.

In total, just over 650 healthy bone marrow donors made up the cohort. All cohort members were sampled while nominally healthy, although unrecorded immune exposures were likely present. The donor was CMV seronegative and belonged to the group of around 350 seronegative cohort members. A peripheral blood sample was provided by each donor, and peripheral blood mononuclear cells were used for TCR beta sequencing. The Qiagen DNeasy Blood Extraction Kit was used to extract genomic DNA from the blood cell samples. CDR3 length: 15 amino acids, cysteine to phenylalanine. This entry keeps only the CDR3 DNA: 45 bases, framed from base 1. From the germline V gene, CDR1 is SGHRS and CDR2 is YFSETQ. At the junction V is shortened by 5 bases and J by 0 bases; bases outside the gene matches: 7. Broad study findings and their caveats: Several of the top co-occurrence clusters appeared to be linked to parvovirus B19, influenza, CMV and Epstein-Barr virus, according to a later analysis. In a later genetic analysis, fewer N-insertions in productive TCRs were reported among donors in an Asian-associated ancestry cluster than the 666-donor mean. The earlier analysis of 450 to 700 of the donors excluded about 16 rarely observed V segments, including chromosome 9 orphons, because counts were too low. In a later analysis, TCR association rates were found to vary across HLA loci, with the most associated TCRs seen for DRB1 alleles and the fewest for HLA-C alleles. The authors suggested that the approach could potentially be generalized to other disease states and immunological phenotypes. The study gave a list of under 200 TCR beta chains associated with cytomegalovirus. Across donors, most TCR sequences were observed very rarely, whereas some public TCRs were present in many individuals. Cytomegalovirus status was reported to be diagnosed by the classifier with high specificity and sensitivity in both the original and validation cohorts. According to a later analysis, most CMV-associated TCR beta chains appeared to be HLA-restricted, and the HLA associations seemed to be driven largely by CMV exposure. In a later genetic analysis, a missense DCLRE1C variant was associated with V-gene and J-gene trimming of TCR beta chains, and the association was replicated in an independent cohort. The only immune exposure information available for the cohort was CMV serostatus. Presence/absence analyses assumed roughly uniform sequencing depth across donors, an assumption that may not hold. Because the 87-base-pair reads could not distinguish some IMGT-functional V segments, including TRBV6-2 and TRBV6-3, those segments were excluded. A later analysis found that HLA-associated TCR beta chains were more clonally expanded and had lower generation probabilities than equally common non-associated chains. When HLA alleles, especially DR and DQ, strongly co-occurred, attributing TCR associations to individual alleles was difficult. At a false discovery rate of 0.05, a later analysis linked 15,000 to 20,000 TCR beta sequences to specific HLA alleles. Linkage disequilibrium might explain the correlated functional status among segregating V segments, but an unknown experimental factor could not be ruled out. A further reported finding was that TCR beta sequences accurately predicted the HLA-A and HLA-B alleles for most subjects in the first cohort. Because HLA typing was unavailable for some donors at each locus, only the typed subset was used in association tests. A group of highly shared sequence variants was considered likely to be a technical artifact of the sequencing pipeline. In an earlier analysis of several hundred of the donors, most TCR beta V segments were observed in productive rearrangements about 87% or about 30% of the time, broadly matching IMGT annotations. The cohort was sequenced for TCR beta chains only, and without alpha or paired-chain data the features that could be detected were limited. A few of the identified cytomegalovirus-associated TCR beta chains were confirmed in vitro to be specific for cytomegalovirus antigens.

To prepare the library, the immunoSEQ multiplex PCR assay was applied. For the multiplex PCR, a mixture combining 60 forward primers for TCR Vbeta segments and 13 reverse primers for TCR Jbeta segments was used. A multiplex PCR assay on genomic DNA amplified the CDR3 region of rearranged TCR beta genes. Amplified TCR beta libraries were sequenced as 87-base-pair reads on the Illumina HiSeq System. Per the original workflow: Across the 500 to 750 repertoires, a later analysis counted tens of millions of unique TCR beta chains, roughly 11 million of which were shared by at least two donors. Raw reads were error-corrected and collapsed into unique sequences by a nearest-neighbor algorithm in which closely related sequences were merged to remove PCR and sequencing errors. V, D and J gene segments were assigned by aligning CDR3 sequences to IMGT reference sequences. For a sequence to be retained, a match of at least six nucleotides was required to both a V gene segment and a J gene segment. A rearrangement was called productive if the CDR3 had no stop codons and remained in frame with V and J, and every other rearrangement was called non-productive. CDR3 was defined according to IMGT convention as the region running from the second conserved V-encoded cysteine to the conserved J-encoded phenylalanine. The earlier analysis of around 640 of the donors excluded sequences that lacked an unambiguous match to a single V gene segment. An earlier analysis of under 750 of the donors called V segments functional above 56.7% productive rearrangements and segregating when the between-donor standard deviation exceeded 5%. To diagnose cytomegalovirus status from the catalog of TCR beta chain sequences, a statistical classification framework was built. A later analysis assigned V and J genes by comparing TCR nucleotide sequences with IMGT/GENE-DB human TR gene sequences. In a later analysis, CDR3 sequences and most-parsimonious VDJ recombination scenarios were assigned using the TCRdist pipeline. A later analysis defined each TCR beta chain by its CDR3 amino acid sequence plus V-gene family, and excluded reads lacking a unique V-gene family. In a later analysis, 450 to 600 highly shared, low-generation-probability nucleotide sequences were removed to address suspected cross-contamination and a sequencing artifact. A later analysis calculated a clonal expansion index for each public chain from normalized within-repertoire ranks of inferred template counts. A later analysis computed generation probabilities with a VDJ recombination model fitted to out-of-frame rearrangements, and checked the results against IGoR. In a later analysis, TCR-TCR, TCR-HLA and TCR-CMV co-occurrence was scored with hypergeometric tests, and a repertoire-size bias correction was applied to TCR pairs. In a later analysis, false discovery rates were estimated by permuting HLA or CMV assignments 20 times. In a later analysis, co-occurring TCRs were grouped using DBSCAN, and TCRdist sequence similarity was added for clustering within HLA-allele-positive subsets. Repertoires with fewer than 30,000 or more than 120,000 public chains, plus five repertoires with anomalous nucleotide sharing, were excluded from co-occurrence clustering. This is the immuneACCESS table as TCRdb keeps it, with only in-frame sequences that have V and J called. A part of the clones is gone; compared with another copy, unresolved V genes explain less than half, and the rest is unexplained. That table furnishes V, J and clone size, whereas the DNA furnished D and trimming. This sample's records show around 100,000 clones. The top ten clonotypes cover about 0.58% of the sample.

This clonotype was obtained from a man in his fifties in good health and CMV-seronegative. The chain was built from TRBV5-1 and TRBJ1-1; TRBD1 agrees with 7 junctional bases. Sequenced: PBMCs. The nucleotide sequence is given as TGCGCCAGCAGACAGACAGGGACCATGAACACTGAAGCTTTCTTT. The resulting protein is CASRQTGTMNTEAFF.